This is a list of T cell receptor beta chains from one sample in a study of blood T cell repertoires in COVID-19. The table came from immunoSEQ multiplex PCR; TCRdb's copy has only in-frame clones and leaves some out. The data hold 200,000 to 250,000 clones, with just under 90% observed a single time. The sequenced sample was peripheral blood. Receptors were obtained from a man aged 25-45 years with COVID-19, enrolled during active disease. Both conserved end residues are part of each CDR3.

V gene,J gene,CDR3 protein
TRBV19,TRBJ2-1,CATISGRGGNEQFF
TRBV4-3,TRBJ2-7,CASSPTPGGEYEQYF
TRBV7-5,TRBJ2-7,CARGSTEASYEQYF
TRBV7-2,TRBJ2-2,CASSLDRLTTGELFF
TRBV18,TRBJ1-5,CASSQRQDNQPQHF
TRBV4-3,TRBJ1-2,CASSQRDRDFNYGYTF
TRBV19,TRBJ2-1,CASSADRDSYNEQFF
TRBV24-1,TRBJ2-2,CATSQIGQLNTGELFF
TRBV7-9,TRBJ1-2,CASSSRRGSNYGYTF
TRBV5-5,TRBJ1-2,CASSLMQGGYGYTF
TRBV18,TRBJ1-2,CASSPSGLDGYTF
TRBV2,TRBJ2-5,CATGLDSGQETQYF
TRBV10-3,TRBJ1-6,CAISGRQGAESPLHF
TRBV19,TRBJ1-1,CASSNDRIPNTEAFF
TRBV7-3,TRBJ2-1,CASSPGLAGGLEQFF
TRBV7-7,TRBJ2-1,CASSLAWTSGRLNEQFF
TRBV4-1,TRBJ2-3,CASSQDYGGGQGHTQYF
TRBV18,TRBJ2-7,CASSPGTSVFSYEQYF
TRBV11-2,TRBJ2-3,CASSPQAGGPTDTQYF
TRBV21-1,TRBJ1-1,CASSKTLLCVRDTEAFF
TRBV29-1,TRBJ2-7,CSPRGGVNEQYF
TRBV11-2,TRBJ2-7,CASSSAGAQVQYF
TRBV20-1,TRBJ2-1,CSASWRAAYNEQFF
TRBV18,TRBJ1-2,CASSPFATGENYGYTF
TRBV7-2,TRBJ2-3,CASSESGLAGTDTQYF
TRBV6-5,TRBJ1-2,CASSYPLAGTYGYTF
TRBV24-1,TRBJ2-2,CATQPDFFTGELFF
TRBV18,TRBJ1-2,CASSPDRGYGYTF